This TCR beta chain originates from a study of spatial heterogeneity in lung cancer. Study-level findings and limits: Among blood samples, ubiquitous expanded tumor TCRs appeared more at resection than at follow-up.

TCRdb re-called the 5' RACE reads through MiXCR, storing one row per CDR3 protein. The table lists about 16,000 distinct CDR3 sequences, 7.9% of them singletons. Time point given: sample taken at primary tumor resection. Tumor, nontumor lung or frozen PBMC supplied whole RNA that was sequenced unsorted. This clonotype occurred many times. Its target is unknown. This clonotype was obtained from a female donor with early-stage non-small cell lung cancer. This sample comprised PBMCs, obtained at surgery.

The DNA for the CDR3 is TGTGCCAGCAGTTTGGACAACTATGGCTACACCTTC. This gives the protein CASSLDNYGYTF. The genes are TRBV12-3 or TRBV12-4 and TRBJ1-2; D call uncertain. The CDR3 extends over 12 amino acids. V lost 3 bases, J lost 2 bases, and 4 bases lay in between.